The text below deals with one T cell receptor beta chain. The target antigen is unknown. The junction departs from the called germline gene at one end, perhaps through a read error. The data stem from a study of blood T cells in healthy people across ages. Germline V gene lookup returns CDR1 MGHRA and CDR2 YSYEKL. The CDR3 is 19 residues long. Study-wide results and caveats: With unsorted PBMCs, a conclusive comparison of naive versus antigen-experienced cells was not possible. More naive CD4+ cells and higher diversity marked long-lived donors relative to aged donors. Roughly linearly, TCR beta diversity per million T cells fell as age increased. Donor CMV status was unknown, possibly confounding expanded clonotype changes.

A second PCR, run for roughly 7 to 11 cycles, used a sample-barcoded 5' primer plus a J-beta primer mix. TCRdb redid the calling of the 5' RACE reads with MiXCR, one entry per CDR3 protein. This sample has around 1,600,000 distinct CDR3 sequences, with 40% to 45% found just once. The rearrangement uses TRBV4-1 and TRBJ1-2; 9 bases match TRBD1. The sample consisted of blood. This sequence originates from a woman aged 18-30 years in good health. In nucleotides, the CDR3 is TGTGCCAGCAGCCAAGCCGGACAGGGGAGAGTAGGAGTCCTCTATGGCTACACCTTC. This codes for CASSQAGQGRVGVLYGYTF.